Reported below is one T cell receptor (beta chain). Authors' analysis steps: Nucleated cell number was recorded as an estimate derived from reference gene primer amplification. TCRdb's table, derived via immunoSEQ multiplex PCR, lists solely in-frame clones and lacks some. V, J and clone size are those of that table, while D and trimming were read from the DNA. The table records about 140,000 clones, around 86% of them present only once. The data originate from a study of blood T cell repertoires in COVID-19. About the research overall: Donors in the United States, Italy and Spain gave samples during acute or convalescent COVID-19. PBMCs, B-cell-depleted T cells, or T cells were the source of the cDNA or gDNA that made up the material.

V was pared by 4 bases and J by 5 bases, with 9 bases between. The CDR3 has 13 amino acids. Germline-derived CDR1 and CDR2 are SEHNR and FQNEAQ (reference sequence). This receptor was obtained from a human donor in a cohort sampled during active COVID-19. Sequencing was carried out using peripheral blood. J is TRBJ1-5 and V is TRBV7-9; TRBD1 might be the D (6 bases). The CDR3 coding sequence is TGTGCCAGCAGCTGGGACACCGATCAGCCCCAGCATTTT. This sequence encodes CASSWDTDQPQHF.